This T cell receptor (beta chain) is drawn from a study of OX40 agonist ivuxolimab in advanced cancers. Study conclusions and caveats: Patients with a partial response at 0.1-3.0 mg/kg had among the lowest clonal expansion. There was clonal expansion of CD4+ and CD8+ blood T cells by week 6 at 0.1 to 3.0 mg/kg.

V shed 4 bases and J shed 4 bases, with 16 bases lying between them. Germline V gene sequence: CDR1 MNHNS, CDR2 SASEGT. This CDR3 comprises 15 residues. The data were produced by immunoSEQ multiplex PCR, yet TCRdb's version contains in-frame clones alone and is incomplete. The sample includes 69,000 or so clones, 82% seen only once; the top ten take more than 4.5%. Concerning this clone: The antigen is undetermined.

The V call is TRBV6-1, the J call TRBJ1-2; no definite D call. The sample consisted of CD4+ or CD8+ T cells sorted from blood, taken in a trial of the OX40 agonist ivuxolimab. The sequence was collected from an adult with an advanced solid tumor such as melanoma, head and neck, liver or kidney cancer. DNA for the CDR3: TGTGCCAGCAGTGCCGATTCGGGCACATTCTATGGCTACACCTTC. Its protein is CASSADSGTFYGYTF.